This T cell receptor beta chain was sequenced in a study of blood T cell repertoires in COVID-19. Overall study: From the United States, Italy and Spain came samples of acute and convalescent COVID-19.

Authors' data handling: Estimates of nucleated cell counts were drawn from the amplification of reference gene primers. Sequencing was performed with immunoSEQ multiplex PCR; in TCRdb, only in-frame clones are kept and a portion is missing. V and J calls and clone size follow that table, whereas D and trimming were derived from the DNA. The table includes 250,000 to 350,000 clones, almost 90% detected once. This clone was observed once. Recruitment covered roughly 22 US areas and drew participants whose ages spanned roughly 18 to 90 years. Each participant's cohort was designated according to participant-reported clinical history. In germline, CDR1 is SGHNT, CDR2 YYREEE (reference sequence). This CDR3 is 14 amino acids long. V was shortened by 0 bases and J by 2 bases, with 9 bases between the two germline ends.

The V gene is TRBV5-4, the J gene TRBJ2-7; D unresolved. The sequence came from a woman aged 18 to 35 with acute COVID-19. Source material: PBMCs or T cells enriched from blood (not recorded which). This CDR3 is CASSLGGTPYEQYF. CDR3 nucleotides: TGTGCCAGCAGCTTGGGCGGAACTCCCTACGAGCAGTACTTC.